This entry is about one T cell receptor (beta chain). As yet, its antigen is unknown. The CDR3 does not end in the conserved phenylalanine or tryptophan, so this is likely a read error. The DNA is omitted, as the CDR3 cannot be located on it reliably, and the CDR3 follows TCRdb's listing. This specimen belongs to a study of metastatic and nonmetastatic thyroid tumors. On the study more broadly: Repertoire comparisons spanned blood and tumor or nodule tissue from malignant and benign thyroid patients. Overall study findings and caveats: In both blood and tumor samples, TCR beta diversity was reported significantly higher for malignant than benign nodules.

In the original workflow: Differences in CDR3 between clinicopathological groups were drawn on to build a classifier intended to discriminate distant-metastatic papillary thyroid cancer patients. Using MiXCR, TCRdb re-called clones from the PCR reads. TCRdb's processing, not the study's, gives the V and J calls here. The sample lists tens of thousands of clones, roughly 22% occurring once. Until they underwent thyroid surgery, no patient had received any treatment. The CDR3 is made up of 18 amino acids, end residues included. The germline gives CDR1 GTSNPN, CDR2 SVGIG (reference sequence). This clonotype originated in a female donor with papillary thyroid cancer or a benign thyroid nodule (not recorded which). Some clones in this sample may be carry-over from other donors' samples. The chain couples TRBV30 to TRBJ1-2; the table's D call of TRBD1 was not tested on the DNA. Sequenced sample: blood. CDR3 residues: CAWSPGWDRGPTNYGHTL.